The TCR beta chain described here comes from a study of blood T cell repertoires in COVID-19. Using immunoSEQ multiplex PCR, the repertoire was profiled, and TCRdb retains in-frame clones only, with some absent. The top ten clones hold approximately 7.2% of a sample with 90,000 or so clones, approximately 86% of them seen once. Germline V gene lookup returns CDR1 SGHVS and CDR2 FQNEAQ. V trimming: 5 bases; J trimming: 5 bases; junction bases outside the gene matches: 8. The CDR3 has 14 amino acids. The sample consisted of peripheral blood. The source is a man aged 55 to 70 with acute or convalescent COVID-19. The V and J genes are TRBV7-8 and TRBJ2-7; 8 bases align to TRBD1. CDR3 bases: TGTGCCAGCAGCGCGTGGGACAGGTACCACGAGCAGTACTTC. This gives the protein CASSAWDRYHEQYF. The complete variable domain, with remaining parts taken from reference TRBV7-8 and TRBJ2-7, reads GAGVSQSPRYKVAKRGQDVALRCDPISGHVSLFWYQQALGQGPEFLTYFQNEAQLDKSGLPSDRFFAERPEGSVSTLKIQRTQQEDSAVYLCASSAWDRYHEQYFGPGTRLTVT.